The 28 T cell receptor beta chains below come from one sample, sequenced in a study of OX40 agonist ivuxolimab in advanced cancers. Generated by immunoSEQ multiplex PCR, the TCRdb table keeps only in-frame clones and is missing some. This table holds tens of thousands of clones, approximately 85% found once. The source material was CD4+ or CD8+ T cells sorted from blood, sampled in a trial of the OX40 agonist ivuxolimab. These receptors were taken from an adult with an advanced solid tumor such as melanoma, head and neck, liver or kidney cancer.

The chain links TRBV4-1 to TRBJ1-6; D is undetermined. Between the trimmed V and J ends, which lost 0 bases and 12 bases, there was a span of 12 bases. Germline loops: CDR1 MGHRA, CDR2 YSYEKL. The CDR3 is made up of 14 amino acids. The CDR3, as DNA: TGCGCCAGCAGCCAAGATCGAGGGCGAATACCCCTCCACTTT. Its translation is CASSQDRGRIPLHF.

The chain couples TRBV5-1 to TRBJ2-7, with D tentatively TRBD1 (5 bases). Germline-derived CDR1 and CDR2 are SGHRS and YFSETQ. V dropped 4 bases and J dropped 2 bases, with 16 bases sitting between them. This CDR3 is 15 amino acids long. CDR3 DNA sequence: TGCGCCAGCAGCACCGACAGATGGCAGGCCTACGAGCAGTACTTC. This encodes CASSTDRWQAYEQYF.

The sample holds one count of this clone. The chain couples TRBV19 to TRBJ1-2; 10 nucleotides match TRBD1. Losses at the gene ends were 6 bases for V and 5 bases for J; bases not matched to a gene: 18. In germline, CDR1 is LNHDA, CDR2 SQIVND (reference sequence). The CDR3 has 18 residues. The CDR3 sequence is CASSQIFTGTGDSYGYTF. The CDR3, as DNA: TGTGCCAGTAGCCAAATCTTCACCGGGACAGGGGATTCGTATGGCTACACCTTC.

V is TRBV11-2 and J is TRBJ2-1; no firm D call. The CDR3 totals 13 residues. V was clipped by 1 base and J by 5 bases, with 6 bases between them. CDR1 SGHAT and CDR2 FQNNGV come from the germline V gene. The CDR3 sequence: CASSLGWNNEQFF. The CDR3 DNA is TGTGCCAGCAGCTTAGGCTGGAACAATGAGCAGTTCTTC. Together with reference TRBV11-2 and TRBJ2-1, the CDR3 gives the full variable domain: EAGVAQSPRYKIIEKRQSVAFWCNPISGHATLYWYQQILGQGPKLLIQFQNNGVVDDSQLPKDRFSAERLKGVDSTLKIQPAKLEDSAVYLCASSLGWNNEQFFGPGTRLTVL.

The J gene is TRBJ1-4, the V gene TRBV4-3; no definite D call. V lost 0 bases and J 3 bases, leaving 14 bases between the germline ends. The germline gives CDR1 LGHNA, CDR2 YSLEER. The CDR3 extends over 17 amino acids. CDR3 residues: CASSQENTGGPNEKLFF. CDR3 nucleotide sequence: TGCGCCAGCAGCCAAGAGAACACCGGCGGGCCTAATGAAAAACTGTTTTTT.

V usage is TRBV11-3 and J usage is TRBJ2-2, with D unclear. Trimming cost V 8 bases and J 2 bases, with 6 bases left between them. Looked up from germline, CDR1 is SGHNT and CDR2 is YENEEA. This CDR3 has 12 amino acids. The CDR3 coding sequence is TGTGCCAGCGTTGGAAACACCGGGGAGCTGTTTTTT. This gives the protein CASVGNTGELFF.

The genes are TRBV28 and TRBJ1-1; 8 bases fit TRBD1. Germline V gene lookup returns CDR1 MDHEN and CDR2 SYDVKM. V dropped 4 bases and J dropped 5; count of bases not matched to a gene: 18. The CDR3 runs 18 residues. CDR3: CASSSLLNLQGGHTEAFF. In nucleotides, the CDR3 is TGTGCCAGCAGTTCCCTATTAAATCTACAGGGGGGGCATACTGAAGCTTTCTTT. The full variable domain, rest sourced from reference TRBV28 and TRBJ1-1, is DVKVTQSSRYLVKRTGEKVFLECVQDMDHENMFWYRQDPGLGLRLIYFSYDVKMKEKGDIPEGYSVSREKKERFSLILESASTNQTSMYLCASSSLLNLQGGHTEAFFGQGTRLTVV.

This rearrangement joins TRBV9 to TRBJ2-1; 11 bases are shared with TRBD1. The germline V gene encodes CDR1 SGDLS and CDR2 YYNGEE. This CDR3 region has 15 residues. V shed 4 bases and J 4 bases; nucleotides not matched to a gene: 4. This CDR3 is CASSLGTGGYNEQFF. The DNA of the CDR3 is TGTGCCAGCAGCTTAGGGACAGGGGGTTACAATGAGCAGTTCTTC.

The chain joins TRBV19 to TRBJ2-2; D unresolved. This CDR3 contains 14 residues. The germline V gene has CDR1 LNHDA and CDR2 SQIVND (reference sequence). V lost 3 bases, J lost 4 bases, and 9 bases lay in between. The CDR3 sequence: CASSMVRVTGELFF. CDR3 sequence (DNA): TGTGCCAGTAGTATGGTCAGAGTCACCGGGGAGCTGTTTTTT. Combining the CDR3 with reference TRBV19 and TRBJ2-2 gives the whole variable domain DGGITQSPKYLFRKEGQNVTLSCEQNLNHDAMYWYRQDPGQGLRLIYYSQIVNDFQKGDIAEGYSVSREKKESFPLTVTSAQKNPTAFYLCASSMVRVTGELFFGEGSRLTVL.

V and J are TRBV30 and TRBJ2-1, with D perhaps given as TRBD1 or TRBD2 (5 bases each). There are 13 residues in the CDR3. The germline V gene has CDR1 GTSNPN and CDR2 SVGIG (reference sequence). Trimming removed 0 bases at V and 7 bases at J, with 10 bases between. This CDR3 reads CAWSVHEGNEQFF. CDR3 sequence (DNA): TGTGCCTGGAGTGTACATGAGGGGAATGAGCAGTTCTTC.

This chain connects TRBV7-2 to TRBJ2-1; possible D gene TRBD2, 6 bases. This CDR3 comprises 15 residues. The V end was cut by 1 base, the J end by 1 base, with 8 bases between. Germline CDR1 SGHTA, CDR2 FQGNSA. CDR3 in DNA: TGTGCCAGCAGCTTAGTCGGGGGATCCTACAATGAGCAGTTCTTC. Protein sequence: CASSLVGGSYNEQFF.

CDR3 DNA sequence: TGTGCCAGCAGTGTCCCGGGACAGGGCGTCGAGCAGTTCTTC. Translating gives CASSVPGQGVEQFF. This chain uses TRBV27 with TRBJ2-1; 9 bases fit TRBD1. CDR3 length: 14 amino acids. Germline CDR1 MNHEY, CDR2 SMNVEV (reference sequence). Trimming took 5 bases from V and 10 from J; bases not matched to a gene: 9.

V is TRBV6-5 and J is TRBJ2-1; tentative D call: TRBD1 (6 bases). The germline CDR1 and CDR2 sequences are MNHEY and SVGAGI. This CDR3 spans 13 amino acids. Trimming shortened V by 4 bases and J by 11 bases, and 15 bases separated the two germline ends. As DNA, the CDR3 is TGTGCCAGCAGTTCTTATTCCGGGGACAAGCAGTTCTTC. Amino acids: CASSSYSGDKQFF.

This chain joins TRBV5-1 and TRBJ2-3, with TRBD1 matching 11 bases. This CDR3 contains 17 residues. Looked up from germline, CDR1 is SGHRS and CDR2 is YFSETQ. The V segment lost 4 bases and the J segment 4 bases; nucleotides outside the gene matches: 11. CDR3 loop: CASSEPPGQGGSDTQYF. For the CDR3, the DNA is TGCGCCAGCAGCGAACCACCGGGACAGGGGGGCTCAGATACGCAGTATTTT.

This chain uses TRBV6-5 with TRBJ1-2, with D unclear. The CDR3 consists of 13 residues. CDR1 and CDR2 from the germline V gene are MNHEY and SVGAGI. V was trimmed by 4 bases and J by 5 bases, leaving 11 bases between them. The CDR3 DNA follows: TGTGCCAGCAGTTCGAGGCCCCGTTATGGCTACACCTTC. Protein product: CASSSRPRYGYTF.

The chain joins TRBV28 to TRBJ2-7; 9 positions match TRBD2. The length of the CDR3 is 15 residues. The junction had 5 bases not matched to a gene; V was cut back by 3 bases and J by 2 bases. In germline, CDR1 is MDHEN, CDR2 SYDVKM. The CDR3, as DNA: TGTGCCAGCAGTTTTCAGGTAGCGGGGGCCTACGAGCAGTACTTC. Amino acid sequence: CASSFQVAGAYEQYF. Using reference TRBV28 and TRBJ2-7 for the parts outside the CDR3, the full variable domain is DVKVTQSSRYLVKRTGEKVFLECVQDMDHENMFWYRQDPGLGLRLIYFSYDVKMKEKGDIPEGYSVSREKKERFSLILESASTNQTSMYLCASSFQVAGAYEQYFGPGTRLTVT.

Details on this clone: One end of the junction does not line up with germline, which may come from a read error. The rearrangement uses TRBV5-4 and TRBJ2-1; 11 positions match TRBD2. Germline V gene sequence: CDR1 SGHNT, CDR2 YYREEE (reference sequence). The CDR3 has 14 residues. CDR3 nucleotide sequence: TGTGCCAGCAGTTTGGGACTAGCGGAAAATGAGCAGTTCTTC. Amino acid sequence: CASSLGLAENEQFF.

The chain combines TRBV19 with TRBJ2-1; D is unresolved. Trimming cost V 5 bases and J 8 bases, with 16 bases left between them. Germline V gives CDR1 LNHDA, CDR2 SQIVND (reference sequence). The CDR3 is 14 amino acids. The CDR3 is CASSLTLLSDEQFF. The CDR3, as DNA: TGTGCCAGTAGTCTAACGCTCTTAAGCGATGAGCAGTTCTTC. The variable domain in full, completed from reference TRBV19 and TRBJ2-1, reads DGGITQSPKYLFRKEGQNVTLSCEQNLNHDAMYWYRQDPGQGLRLIYYSQIVNDFQKGDIAEGYSVSREKKESFPLTVTSAQKNPTAFYLCASSLTLLSDEQFFGPGTRLTVL.

This clone was seen only once. The gene calls are TRBV5-4 and TRBJ1-1; the D gene is possibly TRBD1 (6 bases). Germline CDR1 is SGHNT and CDR2 is YYREEE (reference sequence). The CDR3 is 15 residues long. V was cut by 2 bases and J by 0 bases, with 11 bases left in between. CDR3 in amino acids: CASSLGGPMNTEAFF. The DNA for the CDR3 is TGTGCCAGCAGCTTAGGGGGACCAATGAACACTGAAGCTTTCTTT.

V and J are TRBV10-3 and TRBJ2-7; 8 bases align to TRBD2. CDR3 size: 12 residues. J gave up 5 bases and V 8 bases, and 5 bases lay outside the gene matches. Germline CDR1 reads ENHRY; CDR2 reads SYGVKD. CDR3 bases: TGTGCCATCGGAGCGGGAGCGGACGAGCAGTACTTC. Encoded protein: CAIGAGADEQYF.

A few counts support this clone. The chain joins TRBV7-9 to TRBJ2-7; D gene ambiguous. V was clipped by 5 bases and J by 2 bases, with 10 bases between them. This CDR3 has 13 residues. CDR1 is SEHNR, CDR2 FQNEAQ, per germline (reference sequence). The CDR3 DNA sequence: TGTGCCAGCAGCCCTGACGGACCCTACGAGCAGTACTTC. This codes for CASSPDGPYEQYF.

This chain uses TRBV6-1 with TRBJ2-1; a possible D gene is TRBD2 (5 bases). The ends were cut back, 0 bases at V and 7 bases at J, with 13 bases in the middle. Looked up from germline, CDR1 is MNHNS and CDR2 is SASEGT. The CDR3 runs 15 residues. The CDR3 is CASSEARSWENEQFF. CDR3 nucleotides: TGTGCCAGCAGTGAAGCGCGTTCTTGGGAGAATGAGCAGTTCTTC.

The rearrangement uses TRBV7-2 and TRBJ2-1; 8 bases align to TRBD2. Germline V gene data show CDR1 as SGHTA and CDR2 as FQGNSA. The junction had 5 bases not matched to a gene; V was cut back by 1 base and J by 0 bases. The CDR3 spans 17 residues. CDR3 sequence (DNA): TGTGCCAGCAGCTTAGGAGGCGGGAGGAGCTCCTACAATGAGCAGTTCTTC. Translation gives CASSLGGGRSSYNEQFF.

DNA for the CDR3: TGTGCCAGCAGCTTAGAACGAGGTCAAGAGGAGACCCAGTACTTC. The encoded protein is CASSLERGQEETQYF. This sequence joins TRBV11-3 and TRBJ2-5; D gene unclear. From germline, CDR1 is SGHNT and CDR2 YENEEA. The germline V and J ends were trimmed by 0 bases and 5 bases, with 13 bases remaining between them. The CDR3 length is 15 residues.

The chain is built from TRBV7-9 and TRBJ1-4; D is unresolved. Germline loops: CDR1 SEHNR, CDR2 FQNEAQ (reference sequence). CDR3 size: 14 residues. The V end was cut by 8 bases, the J end by 0 bases, with 10 bases between. In DNA, the CDR3 is TGTGCCAGCCTCCGGTCCTCAACTAATGAAAAACTGTTTTTT. Translation gives CASLRSSTNEKLFF.

This clone was detected only once. This sequence joins TRBV5-1 and TRBJ2-3; D is perhaps TRBD2 (5 bases). Trimming left V 0 bases short and J 2 bases short, with 16 bases between. This CDR3 is 17 amino acids long. Germline V gives CDR1 SGHRS, CDR2 YFSETQ. CDR3 protein: CASSLALGGRHTDTQYF. The CDR3 coding sequence is TGCGCCAGCAGCTTGGCCTTAGGCGGGCGGCACACAGATACGCAGTATTTT.

V and J are TRBV30 and TRBJ2-6; D uncertain. Germline V gene lookup returns CDR1 GTSNPN and CDR2 SVGIG (reference sequence). The CDR3 runs 14 residues. V was pared by 0 bases and J by 5 bases, with 8 bases between. The CDR3 bases are TGTGCCTGGAGTGTATCGGTTTGGGCCAACGTCCTGACTTTC. This encodes CAWSVSVWANVLTF.

The chain combines TRBV10-1 with TRBJ2-1; TRBD2 is a possible D gene (6 bases). Trimming shortened V by 2 bases and J by 9 bases, and 20 bases separated the two germline ends. Germline V CDR1 and CDR2: WNHNN, SYGVQD (reference sequence). The CDR3 runs to 16 residues. The CDR3 region has the DNA TGCGCCAGCAGTGAGAATAGGGGACTCGGGATGGGTGAGCAGTTCTTC. It translates to CASSENRGLGMGEQFF.